This entry lists 23 T cell receptor beta chains sequenced from one sample in a study of blood T cell repertoires in COVID-19. Assay: immunoSEQ multiplex PCR; the TCRdb copy retains only in-frame clones and omits some. The table lists roughly 250,000 clones, roughly 90% of them singletons. The sequencing sample was made of PBMCs or T cells enriched from blood (not recorded which). These receptors all come from a middle-aged man who had recovered from COVID-19.

V is TRBV3-1 (or the pseudogene TRBV3-2) and J is TRBJ2-5, with D perhaps TRBD1 (6 bases). In germline, CDR1 is LGHDT, CDR2 YNNKEL (reference sequence). The CDR3 has 14 residues. The V end lost 1 base, the J end lost 2 bases, and 8 bases lay between the germline ends. In DNA, the CDR3 is TGTGCCAGCAGCCAAGTAGGACAGCAAGAGACCCAGTACTTC. Translation: CASSQVGQQETQYF.

This chain joins TRBV7-9 and TRBJ2-1, with TRBD2 matching 7 bases. After removal of 5 bases from V and 7 bases from J, the junction contained 14 bases not matched to a gene. CDR1 is SEHNR, CDR2 FQNEAQ, per germline (reference sequence). CDR3 length: 16 amino acids. The CDR3 protein is CASSPETSPVRNEQFF. The CDR3 DNA reads TGTGCCAGCAGCCCCGAGACTAGCCCGGTTCGTAATGAGCAGTTCTTC.

The rearrangement uses TRBV7-6 and TRBJ1-4; D might be TRBD1 (5 bases). The CDR3 loop spans 15 amino acids. Trimming took 0 bases from V and 4 from J, leaving 9 bases between them. Germline V gene lookup returns CDR1 SGHVS and CDR2 FNYEAQ. In DNA, the CDR3 is TGTGCCAGCAGCTTAGCCCAGGGAAGTAATGAAAAACTGTTTTTT. It specifies CASSLAQGSNEKLFF.

The CDR3 loop is CASKLTTYNEQFF. CDR3 nucleotides: TGTGCCAGTAAGCTAACTACCTACAATGAGCAGTTCTTC. The rearrangement links TRBV19 to TRBJ2-1, with no clear D. The ends were cut back, 7 bases at V and 2 bases at J, with 9 bases in the middle. CDR1 and CDR2 from the germline V gene are LNHDA and SQIVND (reference sequence). CDR3 length: 13 residues. Full variable domain (missing parts from reference TRBV19 and TRBJ2-1): DGGITQSPKYLFRKEGQNVTLSCEQNLNHDAMYWYRQDPGQGLRLIYYSQIVNDFQKGDIAEGYSVSREKKESFPLTVTSAQKNPTAFYLCASKLTTYNEQFFGPGTRLTVL.

The chain recombines TRBV5-1 with TRBJ1-1; perhaps TRBD1 as D (6 bases). Germline CDR1 is SGHRS and CDR2 is YFSETQ. V was trimmed by 4 bases and J by 4 bases, leaving 14 bases between them. The length of the CDR3 is 14 residues. CDR3 nucleotide sequence: TGCGCCAGCAGCGGGGGCCCAGGAAGCACTGAAGCTTTCTTT. Amino acids: CASSGGPGSTEAFF.

V usage is TRBV18 and J usage is TRBJ1-5; TRBD1 matches at 11 bases. Germline V lookup: CDR1 KGHSH, CDR2 LQKENI. Trimming at V came to 5 bases and at J to 6 bases, leaving 6 bases not matched to a gene. The CDR3 runs to 15 residues. The CDR3 spells CASSGTGTGGQPQHF. The CDR3 bases are TGTGCCAGCTCAGGAACCGGGACAGGGGGTCAGCCCCAGCATTTT.

The chain joins TRBV5-1 to TRBJ2-1; 10 bases map to TRBD1. The germline gives CDR1 SGHRS, CDR2 YFSETQ. The CDR3 runs 18 residues. V dropped 1 base and J dropped 4; count of bases not matched to a gene: 11. The CDR3 DNA sequence: TGCGCCAGCAGCTTGATGGGACAGGGGCCATCCGCGTACAATGAGCAGTTCTTC. It yields the protein CASSLMGQGPSAYNEQFF.

The chain carries TRBV5-1 and TRBJ1-5; D is perhaps TRBD1 (5 bases). Germline-derived CDR1 and CDR2 are SGHRS and YFSETQ. The V gene lost 0 bases and the J gene lost 3 bases, with 10 bases spanning the gap. This CDR3 region has 15 residues. The CDR3 DNA reads TGCGCCAGCAGCTTGGAAGGGGCGGTCAATCAGCCCCAGCATTTT. This codes for CASSLEGAVNQPQHF.

The chain employs TRBV27 and TRBJ2-1; the D is unclear. Germline V CDR1 and CDR2: MNHEY, SMNVEV (reference sequence). The CDR3 runs to 14 residues. V dropped 8 bases and J dropped 0 bases, with 11 bases sitting between them. DNA of the CDR3: TGTGCCAGCTCTGGCCCTTACTCCTACAATGAGCAGTTCTTC. Translated, it gives CASSGPYSYNEQFF.

The J gene is TRBJ2-7, the V gene TRBV6-5, with TRBD1 matching 8 bases. With V trimmed by 6 bases and J by 4 bases, 5 bases remained unmatched. Germline values: CDR1 MNHEY, CDR2 SVGAGI. The CDR3 extends over 13 amino acids. CDR3 sequence reads: CASRAQGAYEQYF. The CDR3 DNA reads as TGTGCCAGCAGAGCCCAGGGGGCGTACGAGCAGTACTTC.

V gene TRBV9 combines with J gene TRBJ1-4; D might be TRBD1 (5 bases). Trimming took 4 bases from V and 0 from J, leaving 13 bases between them. This CDR3 has 16 residues. Germline CDR1 and CDR2: SGDLS and YYNGEE. DNA for the CDR3: TGTGCCAGCAGCCCGGGGGGAGATCCAACTAATGAAAAACTGTTTTTT. It specifies CASSPGGDPTNEKLFF. The variable domain in full, completed from reference TRBV9 and TRBJ1-4, reads DSGVTQTPKHLITATGQRVTLRCSPRSGDLSVYWYQQSLDQGLQFLIQYYNGEERAKGNILERFSAQQFPDLHSELNLSSLELGDSALYFCASSPGGDPTNEKLFFGSGTQLSVL.

The chain is built from TRBV25-1 and TRBJ1-2, with TRBD1 matching 7 bases. This CDR3 has 17 amino acids. The V and J ends lost 1 base and 3 bases, in that order; junction bases with no gene match: 11. Germline lookup yields CDR1 MGHDK and CDR2 SYGVNS. DNA of the CDR3: TGTGCCAGCAGTGAATCCGCAGGGGGACCTGGGTACTATGGCTACACCTTC. This codes for CASSESAGGPGYYGYTF.

The CDR3 loop is CASSPPFTAGGPNTQYF. In DNA, the CDR3 is TGTGCCAGCTCACCACCGTTTACAGCGGGGGGGCCGAATACGCAGTATTTT. The V call is TRBV18, the J call TRBJ2-3; 10 nucleotides line up with TRBD2. The CDR3 is 17 residues long. V lost 0 bases and J lost 7; bases outside the gene matches: 10. The germline V gene encodes CDR1 KGHSH and CDR2 LQKENI.

V gene TRBV7-9 combines with J gene TRBJ1-4, with D perhaps TRBD1 (5 bases). This CDR3 has 13 amino acids. Germline V gives CDR1 SEHNR, CDR2 FQNEAQ (reference sequence). V lost 3 bases and J 8 bases, leaving 10 bases between the germline ends. DNA of the CDR3: TGTGCCAGCAGCTTCCAGGGAGGGGAAAAACTGTTTTTT. Translated, it gives CASSFQGGEKLFF.

This chain links TRBV15 with TRBJ1-5, with D possibly TRBD1 on 6 matching bases. The CDR3 totals 17 residues. Trimming stripped 0 bases from V and 4 bases from J, with 16 bases between. The germline gives CDR1 LNHNV, CDR2 YYDKDF (reference sequence). Here the CDR3 reads CATSRDRTGRGNQPQHF. CDR3 sequence (DNA): TGTGCCACCAGCAGAGATCGGACGGGCAGGGGTAATCAGCCCCAGCATTTT.

The chain joins TRBV18 to TRBJ1-5; no definite D call. V gave up 2 bases and J gave up 4 bases, with 9 bases separating them. Germline V CDR1 and CDR2: KGHSH, LQKENI. The CDR3 consists of 14 residues. CDR3 sequence reads: CASSPSRGNQPQHF. The CDR3 coding sequence is TGTGCCAGCTCACCAAGTCGGGGAAATCAGCCCCAGCATTTT.

The chain has TRBV11-2 and TRBJ2-7; 7 bases line up with TRBD1. CDR3 length: 14 amino acids. Trimming took 3 bases from V and 2 from J; bases not matched to a gene: 4. Germline assignment: CDR1 SGHAT and CDR2 FQNNGV. This chain's CDR3 is CASSLDRTPYEQYF. The CDR3, as DNA: TGTGCCAGCAGCTTGGACAGGACACCCTACGAGCAGTACTTC.

The chain carries TRBV5-1 and TRBJ2-2; a possible D gene is TRBD1 (6 bases). Trimming pared 5 bases from V and 3 bases from J, leaving 11 bases between. The V gene's germline CDR1 is SGHRS and CDR2 YFSETQ. This CDR3 comprises 14 residues. CDR3 sequence reads: CASSRDTYTGELFF. The CDR3 bases are TGCGCCAGCAGTAGGGACACGTACACCGGGGAGCTGTTTTTT.

The chain combines TRBV19 with TRBJ2-7, with 8 bases lining up with TRBD1. V shed 3 bases, J shed 4 bases, and the junction held 2 bases outside the gene matches. From germline, CDR1 is LNHDA and CDR2 SQIVND (reference sequence). CDR3 length: 13 amino acids. CDR3 region: CASSIRGPYEQYF. In DNA, the CDR3 is TGTGCCAGTAGTATCAGGGGGCCATACGAGCAGTACTTC.

This chain joins TRBV27 and TRBJ2-1; TRBD2 agrees at 8 bases. With 5 bases clipped from V and 0 bases from J, the junction kept 9 bases outside the gene matches. The CDR3 is made up of 17 amino acids. Germline CDR1 and CDR2: MNHEY and SMNVEV (reference sequence). CDR3 protein: CASSPKRERGSYNEQFF. The CDR3 DNA is TGTGCCAGCAGTCCAAAGCGGGAGAGGGGCTCCTACAATGAGCAGTTCTTC.

The V and J genes are TRBV7-9 and TRBJ2-2; D gene uncertain. CDR3 size: 14 residues. With 5 bases removed from V and 3 bases from J, the gap between germline ends came to 10 bases. Germline lookup yields CDR1 SEHNR and CDR2 FQNEAQ (reference sequence). The CDR3 coding sequence is TGTGCCAGCAGCCAGGTGGCCCACACCGGGGAGCTGTTTTTT. This encodes CASSQVAHTGELFF. The full variable domain, rest sourced from reference TRBV7-9 and TRBJ2-2, is DTGVSQNPRHKITKRGQNVTFRCDPISEHNRLYWYRQTLGQGPEFLTYFQNEAQLEKSRLLSDRFSAERPKGSFSTLEIQRTEQGDSAMYLCASSQVAHTGELFFGEGSRLTVL.

The V and J genes are TRBV19 and TRBJ1-5; 8 bases are shared with TRBD1. Germline V gene lookup returns CDR1 LNHDA and CDR2 SQIVND (reference sequence). V lost 2 bases to trimming and J lost 5 bases; unmatched junction nucleotides: 8. The CDR3 has 16 amino acids. The CDR3 DNA is TGTGCCAGTAGTATAAAGGCCAGGGGGCTGGATCAGCCCCAGCATTTT. This translates into CASSIKARGLDQPQHF. Supplemented by reference TRBV19 and TRBJ1-5, the full variable domain reads DGGITQSPKYLFRKEGQNVTLSCEQNLNHDAMYWYRQDPGQGLRLIYYSQIVNDFQKGDIAEGYSVSREKKESFPLTVTSAQKNPTAFYLCASSIKARGLDQPQHFGDGTRLSIL.

CDR3 nucleotides: TGTGCCAGCAGCTTGGTGGGACAAACCTACGAGCAGTACTTC. This encodes CASSLVGQTYEQYF. This sequence joins TRBV5-5 and TRBJ2-7; a weak D match, TRBD1 (6 bases). Between the trimmed V and J ends, which lost 0 bases and 2 bases, there was a span of 9 bases. There are 14 residues in the CDR3. The germline CDR1 and CDR2 sequences are SGHKS and YYEKEE (reference sequence).